This T cell receptor beta chain stems from a study of T cell responses to AZD1222 COVID-19 vaccine (dated by TCRdb to the early 2020s). Broadly, across the study: AZD1222 recipients whose second dose came at about 4 weeks and those whose second dose came at about 12 weeks were combined into one group, since spike-specific TCR depth and breadth did not differ between the two schedules. TCR sequencing covered about 230 trial participants: 200 to 220 given two doses of AZD1222 and 26 given two doses of MenACWY control vaccine. Enrollment into the trials was organized by age into subgroups of 18-55, 56-69 and 70-plus years, and those subgroups contained approximately 150, 30 and 60 TCR-sequenced participants, respectively. Findings and caveats that apply to the study as a whole: In the small 56-69-year group, the increase in depth fell short of significance, most likely because of low power. Because no samples from the day 14 peak response were available, repertoires could be characterized only after the peak T cell response. After two AZD1222 doses, both the breadth and the depth of spike-specific TCRs were significantly higher than at day 0 and than in MenACWY recipients. Participants were mostly white British, with more females than males. The authors suggested clonal diversity may have been underestimated. Conclusions about previously exposed vaccinees were limited because only 6 or 7 AZD1222 recipients were SARS-CoV-2 seropositive at baseline. Reportedly, almost half of the unique spike-specific TCRs recognized epitopes lying outside the regions that are mutated in the B.1.351 and B.1.1.7 variants. The whole spike protein was spanned by vaccine-associated CD4 TCRs, and dominant responses were seen in regions 160-218 and 743-854.

The CDR3 regions of human TCRbeta chains were analyzed by immunosequencing. From the authors' description of their analysis: TCRs in the repertoires were compared against a reference library of SARS-CoV-2-specific TCRs that had been generated with the MIRA antigen-specificity platform. Breadth meant the fraction of unique TCRs that were SARS-CoV-2-associated, whereas depth meant the fraction of total T cells that were SARS-CoV-2-associated. Using the MIRA data, every spike-specific TCR was mapped to the spike region that the TCR reacted to and assigned to either a CD4 or a CD8 class. Log10-transformed breadth and depth values were compared by one-way ANOVA with Sidak's multiple comparisons tests. What TCRdb holds here is the immuneACCESS table cut down to in-frame rearrangements. Part of the clones is not present; checked against another copy, under half of the missing clones reflect an unresolved V gene, and the others are unexplained. The V and J calls and clone size are taken from that table; D and trimming were inferred from the DNA. In all, the sample holds 120,000 or so clones, and approximately 85% of those were seen once. About 7.9% of the sample lies in the top ten.

The germline V gene provides CDR1 ENHRY and CDR2 SYGVKD. Including cysteine and phenylalanine, the CDR3 has 12 amino acids. The DNA shown is the 36-base CDR3, in frame from base 1. Cut back by 7 bases and 0 bases, the V and J ends lie 6 bases apart. Regarding this clone: Its recognized antigen is unknown. Base qualities are missing; no much larger clone stands one base away.

In the paper's terms, the time point label means: baseline before first vaccination. Vaccinee samples came from UK trials COV001 and COV002, including a single-blind randomized controlled phase 2/3 trial of AZD1222 (ChAdOx1 nCoV-19) in healthy adults. Trial participant PBMC samples were collected at day 0 and day 28 after the second dose for TCRbeta chain sequencing. Specimen: peripheral blood, collected on day 0 of AZD1222 vaccination. The chain is assembled from TRBV10-3 and TRBJ1-2, with no confident D gene call. This receptor was identified in an adult in good health. The nucleotide sequence is given as TGTGCCATCACGGGATCTAACTATGGCTACACCTTC. This codes for CAITGSNYGYTF.